This TCR beta chain stems from a study of radiotherapy plus CTLA-4 blockade in lung cancer. Study details: Patients showed objective responses in 18% of cases, and disease control was achieved by under 40%.

Broader study findings: After radiotherapy and ipilimumab, tumor-derived clones expanded in peripheral blood.

Germline loops: CDR1 LNHDA, CDR2 SQIVND (reference sequence). This CDR3 has 14 residues. The V end was cut by 1 base, the J end by 1 base, with 7 bases between. Treatment of patients with chemo-refractory metastatic non-small-cell lung cancer consisted of focal radiation plus CTLA-4 blockade with ipilimumab. Repertoires were generated with immunoSEQ multiplex PCR, while TCRdb's copy carries only in-frame clones and drops some. The sample shows over 80,000 clones, around four fifths of them seen only once. Of note for this clone: Its target is not known.

This sample comprised peripheral blood, obtained from a patient treated with radiotherapy plus ipilimumab. The chain is built from TRBV19 and TRBJ1-1; D gene ambiguous. The clonotype comes from a human donor with non-small cell lung cancer who had stable disease on radiotherapy plus ipilimumab. CDR3 loop: CASSIVRSNTEAFF. The DNA for the CDR3 is TGTGCCAGTAGTATAGTAAGGTCGAACACTGAAGCTTTCTTT.